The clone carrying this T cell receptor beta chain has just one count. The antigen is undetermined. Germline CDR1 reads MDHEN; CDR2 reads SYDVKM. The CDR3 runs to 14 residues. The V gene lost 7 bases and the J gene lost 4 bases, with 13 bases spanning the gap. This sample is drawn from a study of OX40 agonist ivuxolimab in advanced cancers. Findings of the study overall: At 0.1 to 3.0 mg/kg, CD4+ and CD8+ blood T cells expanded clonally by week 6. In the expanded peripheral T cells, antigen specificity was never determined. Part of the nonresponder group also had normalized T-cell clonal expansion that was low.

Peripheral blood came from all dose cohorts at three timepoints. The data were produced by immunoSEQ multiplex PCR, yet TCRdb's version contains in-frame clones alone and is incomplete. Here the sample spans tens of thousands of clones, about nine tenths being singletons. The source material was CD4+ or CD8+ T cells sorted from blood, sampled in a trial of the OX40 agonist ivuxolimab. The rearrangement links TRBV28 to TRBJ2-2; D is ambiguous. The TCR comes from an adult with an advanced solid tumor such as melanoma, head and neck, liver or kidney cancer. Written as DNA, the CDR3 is TGTGCCAGCACCCCCGGCAGTTTCACCGGGGAGCTGTTTTTT. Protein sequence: CASTPGSFTGELFF.